A selection of T cell receptor beta chains follows, all from one sample in a study of blood T cell repertoires in COVID-19. Measured with immunoSEQ multiplex PCR; TCRdb has only the in-frame clones, and not every one. The table shows about 69,000 clones, with 65% to 90% occurring only once. The sample taken for sequencing was peripheral blood. Receptors were obtained from a man older than 75 with acute or convalescent COVID-19. The CDR3 runs from the conserved cysteine through the conserved F or W. A D gene is named only where the DNA matches it firmly. For some rows the clone size is stated as once, few or many, or as a class when expanded; others skip it.

D gene,V gene,J gene,clone size,CDR3 protein,CDR3 DNA
.,TRBV4-1,TRBJ1-5,.,CASSREGGDTSNQPQHF,TGCGCCAGCAGCCGGGAGGGTGGGGACACTAGCAATCAGCCCCAGCATTTT
.,TRBV6-2/TRBV6-3,TRBJ1-2,.,CASSYLVSAYGYTF,TGTGCCAGCAGTTATTTGGTCAGTGCTTATGGCTACACCTTC
.,TRBV7-2,TRBJ1-4,.,CASSLVGAGEKLFF,TGTGCCAGCAGCTTAGTTGGAGCGGGTGAAAAACTGTTTTTT
.,TRBV3-1/TRBV3-2,TRBJ1-1,.,CASSHHRVNRAFF,TGTGCCAGCAGCCACCACAGGGTAAACAGAGCTTTCTTT
.,TRBV11-2,TRBJ1-1,.,CASSWGQTMNTEAFF,TGTGCCAGCAGTTGGGGGCAAACCATGAACACTGAAGCTTTCTTT
TRBD1,TRBV7-2,TRBJ1-2,.,CASSLEVRGAVYGYTF,TGTGCCAGCAGCTTAGAAGTCAGGGGGGCGGTCTATGGCTACACCTTC
.,TRBV7-2,TRBJ2-3,.,CASSSQGADTQYF,TGTGCCAGCAGCTCACAGGGCGCAGATACGCAGTATTTT
.,TRBV6-5,TRBJ2-7,few,CASHSDTSSYEQYF,TGTGCCAGCCACTCGGACACTTCGTCCTACGAGCAGTACTTC
TRBD2,TRBV4-2,TRBJ2-2,.,CASSQGSGRAHRELFF,TGTGCCAGCAGCCAGGGTAGCGGGAGGGCCCACCGGGAGCTGTTTTTT
TRBD1,TRBV9,TRBJ1-1,.,CASSVGPSGTGFGLGTEAFF,TGTGCCAGCAGCGTAGGTCCCTCCGGGACAGGGTTTGGGCTGGGCACTGAAGCTTTCTTT
.,TRBV18,TRBJ2-7,.,CASSLNRDNEQYF,TGTGCCAGCTCACTCAACAGGGACAACGAGCAGTACTTC
.,TRBV6-2/TRBV6-3,TRBJ1-5,.,CASSSDRPNQPQHF,TGTGCCAGCAGTTCGGACAGACCCAATCAGCCCCAGCATTTT
.,TRBV7-2,TRBJ2-1,.,CASSPPGDYKDEQFF,TGTGCCAGCAGCCCGCCAGGGGACTATAAGGATGAGCAGTTCTTC
TRBD1,TRBV11-3,TRBJ2-1,once,CASSLEHPGGHEQFF,TGTGCCAGCAGCTTAGAACATCCAGGGGGCCATGAGCAGTTCTTC
.,TRBV10-3,TRBJ2-2,once,CAISESWSLTTGELFF,TGTGCCATCAGTGAGTCATGGTCCCTTACAACCGGGGAGCTGTTTTTT
.,TRBV24-1,TRBJ1-6,.,CATSAGLNNSPLHF,TGTGCCACCAGTGCAGGGTTAAATAATTCACCCCTCCACTTT
.,TRBV30,TRBJ1-6,.,CAWATGSTGSPLHF,TGTGCCTGGGCGACAGGATCGACCGGTTCACCCCTCCACTTT
TRBD2,TRBV5-1,TRBJ2-1,.,CASTGTSPPNEQFF,TGCGCCAGCACCGGGACTAGCCCCCCCAATGAGCAGTTCTTC
TRBD2,TRBV5-1,TRBJ2-1,.,CASRPASGRSPEQFF,TGCGCCAGCAGACCGGCTAGCGGGAGAAGCCCTGAGCAGTTCTTC
.,TRBV18,TRBJ2-7,.,CASSPGTASLYEQYF,TGTGCCAGCTCACCTGGGACTGCCTCTCTCTACGAGCAGTACTTC
TRBD1,TRBV19,TRBJ2-1,.,CASSTGQGPHNEQFF,TGTGCCAGTAGTACCGGACAGGGGCCTCACAATGAGCAGTTCTTC
.,TRBV21-1,TRBJ2-2,.,CASSKARRGLAAGELFF,TGTGCCAGCAGCAAAGCTCGGAGGGGTCTAGCGGCAGGGGAGCTGTTTTTT
.,TRBV25-1,TRBJ1-2,.,CASTGAGGYTF,TGTGCCAGCACAGGGGCCGGCGGCTACACCTTC
TRBD1,TRBV5-1,TRBJ1-3,.,CASRLTGDSGNTIYF,TGCGCCAGCAGGCTTACAGGGGACTCTGGAAACACCATATATTTT
TRBD1,TRBV6-5,TRBJ2-5,few,CASLDRTHETQYF,TGTGCCAGCCTGGACAGGACGCATGAGACCCAGTACTTC
TRBD2,TRBV6-5,TRBJ2-5,.,CASSRLAGEGETQYF,TGTGCCAGCTCCAGACTAGCGGGAGAAGGTGAGACCCAGTACTTC
.,TRBV6-6,TRBJ1-5,.,CASSYFTVEPQHF,TGTGCCAGCAGTTACTTTACAGTTGAGCCCCAGCATTTT
TRBD1,TRBV6-5,TRBJ1-5,.,CASSDRVDQPQHF,TGTGCCAGCAGCGACAGGGTTGACCAGCCCCAGCATTTT
TRBD1,TRBV27,TRBJ1-6,.,CASSFMYRGDNSPLHF,TGTGCCAGCAGTTTCATGTACAGGGGAGACAATTCACCCCTCCACTTT
TRBD1,TRBV6-5,TRBJ2-3,.,CASRIRDRVSDTQYF,TGTGCCAGCAGGATCCGGGACAGGGTATCAGATACGCAGTATTTT
.,TRBV24-1,TRBJ1-1,.,CATSPGGRVTEAFF,TGTGCCACCAGTCCCGGGGGGCGCGTAACTGAAGCTTTCTTT
.,TRBV12-3/TRBV12-4,TRBJ2-1,.,CASSGYNEQFF,TGTGCCAGCAGCGGTTACAATGAGCAGTTCTTC
.,TRBV2,TRBJ2-7,.,CASNRDTTYEQYF,TGTGCCAGCAATCGGGACACAACCTACGAGCAGTACTTC
.,TRBV5-6,TRBJ2-5,.,CASSLPGLERGQYF,TGTGCCAGCAGCCTACCGGGACTCGAAAGGGGCCAGTACTTC
TRBD2,TRBV24-1,TRBJ2-2,.,CATSRTSGYPSTGELFF,TGTGCCACCAGTCGGACTAGCGGGTACCCGAGCACCGGGGAGCTGTTTTTT
.,TRBV7-2,TRBJ1-2,.,CASSFISQTNYGYTF,TGTGCCAGCAGCTTTATATCACAGACCAACTATGGCTACACCTTC
.,TRBV30,TRBJ1-5,.,CAWSVQGVLNQPQHF,TGTGCCTGGAGTGTACAGGGTGTTCTCAATCAGCCCCAGCATTTT
TRBD2,TRBV11-3,TRBJ2-5,.,CASSFTSGSTRETQYF,TGTGCCAGCAGCTTCACTAGCGGGAGCACCAGGGAGACCCAGTACTTC
.,TRBV18,TRBJ2-2,.,CASSPLNTGELFF,TGTGCCAGCTCACCGTTAAACACCGGGGAGCTGTTTTTT
.,TRBV9,TRBJ2-7,few,CASSASWGQIYEQYF,TGTGCCAGCAGCGCATCGTGGGGGCAGATCTACGAGCAGTACTTC
TRBD1,TRBV27,TRBJ1-1,.,CASSKRTGLSTEAFF,TGTGCCAGCAGTAAGCGGACAGGGTTGAGCACTGAAGCTTTCTTT
TRBD2,TRBV3-1/TRBV3-2,TRBJ2-4,.,CASSQDGLAGAPKRNIQYF,TGTGCCAGCAGCCAAGACGGGCTAGCGGGAGCCCCAAAAAGGAACATTCAGTACTTC
TRBD2,TRBV30,TRBJ2-7,.,CAWREGRFGLAGAYEQYF,TGTGCCTGGCGAGAGGGACGTTTCGGACTAGCGGGGGCCTACGAGCAGTACTTC
TRBD1,TRBV27,TRBJ2-7,large,CASSLQQGLGEQYF,TGTGCCAGCAGTCTCCAACAGGGGTTAGGCGAGCAGTACTTC
TRBD2,TRBV10-1,TRBJ2-7,.,CASSRLADSYEQYF,TGCGCCAGCAGCAGACTAGCGGATTCCTACGAGCAGTACTTC
TRBD1,TRBV18,TRBJ2-7,once,CASSSDRVKEQYF,TGTGCCAGCTCTTCGGACAGGGTTAAGGAGCAGTACTTC
.,TRBV4-3,TRBJ1-2,.,CASSPARGHGYTF,TGCGCCAGCAGCCCGGCCAGGGGCCATGGCTACACCTTC
.,TRBV4-2,TRBJ2-1,.,CASSQDDAGSSYNEQFF,TGTGCCAGCAGCCAAGACGACGCGGGTAGCTCCTACAATGAGCAGTTCTTC
.,TRBV6-2/TRBV6-3,TRBJ1-2,.,CASSTRGFYGYTF,TGTGCCAGCAGTACCCGAGGCTTCTATGGCTACACCTTC
.,TRBV29-1,TRBJ2-7,.,CSVVMSYEQYF,TGCAGCGTTGTCATGTCCTACGAGCAGTACTTC
.,TRBV6-5,TRBJ1-5,.,CASSGQSNQPQHF,TGTGCCAGCAGCGGACAGAGCAATCAGCCCCAGCATTTT
TRBD1,TRBV11-2,TRBJ2-7,.,CASSQQGASSYEQYF,TGTGCCAGCAGCCAACAGGGGGCTAGCTCCTACGAGCAGTACTTC